The rows below give T cell receptor beta chains drawn from one sample of a study of blood T cell repertoires in COVID-19. Clones were sequenced by immunoSEQ multiplex PCR, and TCRdb holds only the in-frame ones, with some missing. The data show nearly 40,000 clones, around four fifths seen once. Material for sequencing was peripheral blood. These receptors were collected from a man in his fifties or sixties with active or convalescent COVID-19. CDR3s include the opening cysteine and the closing phenylalanine or tryptophan. D genes are given only for firm matches. For some rows the clone size is stated as once, few or many, or as a class when expanded; others skip it.

D	V	J	size	DNA	CDR3
.	TRBV19	TRBJ2-3	.	TGTGCCAGTAGTATTTCGGCTAGCGATCGGAATACGCAGTATTTT	CASSISASDRNTQYF
TRBD1	TRBV27	TRBJ2-5	.	TGTGCCAGCAGTAACCGGGACAGTGTGGAGACCCAGTACTTC	CASSNRDSVETQYF
TRBD1	TRBV25-1	TRBJ1-5	.	TGTGCCAGCACCCTCCAGGGGGCCAGCAATCAGCCCCAGCATTTT	CASTLQGASNQPQHF
.	TRBV7-5	TRBJ2-3	.	TGTGTCAGAAGCTTGGAAACTAGCGGGGGGAGCACAGATACGCAGTATTTT	CVRSLETSGGSTDTQYF
TRBD1	TRBV28	TRBJ1-1	.	TGTGCCAGCAGTTCCACGACAGGGTCGGGTGAAGCTTTCTTT	CASSSTTGSGEAFF
.	TRBV7-8	TRBJ1-1	.	TGTGCCAGCAGCCCCCATATCCAGGGCACTGAAGCTTTCTTT	CASSPHIQGTEAFF
.	TRBV9	TRBJ1-2	.	TGTGCCAGCACCCCTGCTAACTATGGCTACACCTTC	CASTPANYGYTF
TRBD2	TRBV7-6	TRBJ2-3	once	TGTGCCAGCAGCTCCCTGACTAGCGGGGGCACAGATACGCAGTATTTT	CASSSLTSGGTDTQYF
TRBD2	TRBV19	TRBJ2-5	.	TGTGCCAGTAGCAAAGGGACTAGCGGGGGGCCCCAAGAGACCCAGTACTTC	CASSKGTSGGPQETQYF
TRBD1	TRBV5-4	TRBJ1-1	.	TGTGCCAGCAGCTTTAATCCGGACAGGGCGGACACTGAAGCTTTCTTT	CASSFNPDRADTEAFF
TRBD1	TRBV6-4	TRBJ1-1	.	TGTGCCAGCAAAAGACAGGGTCTCACTGAAGCTTTCTTT	CASKRQGLTEAFF
.	TRBV5-4	TRBJ1-6	.	TGTGCCAGCAGCTTGGGGGCAGGGTCTATCCCCCTCCACTTT	CASSLGAGSIPLHF
TRBD1	TRBV3-1/TRBV3-2	TRBJ2-5	.	TGTGCCAGCAGCCAAGGGACAGGAGGAGAGACCCAGTACTTC	CASSQGTGGETQYF
TRBD1	TRBV28	TRBJ1-3	few	TGTGCCAGCAGTTCACCTCAGGGGGCCGGAAACACCATATATTTT	CASSSPQGAGNTIYF
.	TRBV19	TRBJ1-2	.	TGTGCCACGCGGGGTGCGGACTATGGCTACACCTTC	CATRGADYGYTF
TRBD1	TRBV24-1	TRBJ2-2	.	TGTGCCACCGAGACAGGGACGAACACCGGGGAGCTGTTTTTT	CATETGTNTGELFF